The 18 T cell receptor beta chains presented below share a single source sample, sequenced in a study of blood T cell repertoires in COVID-19. Method: immunoSEQ multiplex PCR; TCRdb's copy keeps in-frame clones and lacks some. In the table there are some 89,000 clones, approximately 78% of which are singletons. Sequencing input: peripheral blood. The receptors shown here come from a woman aged 80 or over with acute or convalescent COVID-19.

This clone was observed a few times. The J gene is TRBJ1-5, the V gene TRBV27, with D uncertain. The length of the CDR3 is 14 residues. V lost 6 bases, J lost 0 bases, and 9 bases lay in between. In germline, CDR1 is MNHEY, CDR2 SMNVEV (reference sequence). The CDR3 reads CASRLQSSNQPQHF. CDR3 bases: TGTGCCAGCAGGCTACAGTCTAGCAATCAGCCCCAGCATTTT.

The CDR3 protein is CASSLMGTTNEKLFF. In nucleotides, the CDR3 is TGCGCCAGCAGCTTGATGGGGACTACTAATGAAAAACTGTTTTTT. The chain couples TRBV5-1 to TRBJ1-4; perhaps TRBD1 as D (5 bases). Looked up from germline, CDR1 is SGHRS and CDR2 is YFSETQ. Trimming pared 1 base from V and 2 bases from J, leaving 9 bases between. The CDR3 consists of 15 residues.

The chain uses TRBV12-3 or TRBV12-4 and TRBJ2-5; TRBD2 aligns across 8 bases. CDR3 length equals 13 residues. Losses at the gene ends were 6 bases for V and 5 bases for J; bases not matched to a gene: 5. This CDR3 is CASRGTGGETQYF. The CDR3 DNA reads TGTGCCAGCAGAGGGACGGGGGGGGAGACCCAGTACTTC.

This chain links TRBV6-5 with TRBJ2-7; perhaps TRBD1 as D (6 bases). V was cut by 6 bases and J by 3 bases, with 9 bases left in between. The CDR3 contains 12 residues. Germline loops: CDR1 MNHEY, CDR2 SVGAGI. The CDR3, as DNA: TGTGCCAGCAGCCCAGGGGTCTACGAGCAGTACTTC. Protein product: CASSPGVYEQYF.

V and J are TRBV2 and TRBJ1-5; maybe TRBD1 (6 bases). The CDR3 has 15 amino acids. V was shortened by 9 bases and J by 5 bases, with 20 bases between the two germline ends. The germline V gene has CDR1 SNHLY and CDR2 FYNNEI. CDR3 nucleotides: TGTGCCAGTACCTTGGGGGCCGGAGGCCATCAGCCCCAGCATTTT. It specifies CASTLGAGGHQPQHF. Based on the CDR3 plus reference TRBV2 and TRBJ1-5, the full variable domain is EPEVTQTPSHQVTQMGQEVILRCVPISNHLYFYWYRQILGQKVEFLVSFYNNEISEKSEIFDDQFSVERPDGSNFTLKIRSTKLEDSAMYFCASTLGAGGHQPQHFGDGTRLSIL.

The gene calls are TRBV5-4 and TRBJ1-1, with 8 bases lining up with TRBD1. The germline CDR1 and CDR2 sequences are SGHNT and YYREEE (reference sequence). This CDR3 has 13 residues. The V gene end was trimmed by 4 bases and the J gene end by 4 bases; junction bases not matched to a gene: 3. The CDR3 region has the DNA TGTGCCAGCAGCGGAGACAGGGGCACTGAAGCTTTCTTT. This sequence encodes CASSGDRGTEAFF. Based on the CDR3 plus reference TRBV5-4 and TRBJ1-1, the full variable domain is ETGVTQSPTHLIKTRGQQVTLRCSSQSGHNTVSWYQQALGQGPQFIFQYYREEENGRGNFPPRFSGLQFPNYSSELNVNALELDDSALYLCASSGDRGTEAFFGQGTRLTVV.

This chain links TRBV28 with TRBJ1-2; possible D gene TRBD1, 6 bases. From germline, CDR1 is MDHEN and CDR2 SYDVKM. Deletions cut 3 bases from V and 0 bases from J, with 14 bases between. CDR3 length equals 16 residues. The CDR3 DNA reads as TGTGCCAGCAGTTTTGGGGGGGGCGCTCCTAACTATGGCTACACCTTC. Residues: CASSFGGGAPNYGYTF.

The chain couples TRBV6-5 to TRBJ2-7; the D is unclear. The V and J ends lost 5 bases and 2 bases respectively, with 13 bases between them. The CDR3 has 14 amino acids. Germline V lookup: CDR1 MNHEY, CDR2 SVGAGI. CDR3 protein: CASSTTGVAYEQYF. CDR3 in DNA: TGTGCCAGCAGTACTACCGGAGTTGCCTACGAGCAGTACTTC.

The rearrangement uses TRBV5-1 and TRBJ1-5; D might be TRBD1 (5 bases). Germline-derived CDR1 and CDR2 are SGHRS and YFSETQ. The CDR3 loop spans 13 amino acids. The V and J ends lost 0 bases and 7 bases respectively, with 8 bases between them. DNA of the CDR3: TGCGCCAGCAGCTTGGCTGGGGGGCAGCCCCAGCATTTT. It specifies CASSLAGGQPQHF.

A word on this clone: Mismatch with germline at one junction end may stem from a read error. The chain couples TRBV29-1 to TRBJ2-2; 13 bases map to TRBD2. Germline values: CDR1 SQVTM, CDR2 ANQGSEA. This CDR3 is built from 16 residues. In DNA, the CDR3 is TGCAGCGCTGAACTAGCGGGGGGGCGGGGCACCGGGGAGCTGTTTTTT. Translating gives CSAELAGGRGTGELFF.

This chain joins TRBV2 and TRBJ2-7; 7 nucleotides line up with TRBD1. The CDR3 covers 15 residues. V trimming: 6 bases; J trimming: 0 bases; junction bases outside the gene matches: 8. The germline CDR1 and CDR2 sequences are SNHLY and FYNNEI. CDR3 sequence: CASRVGQDSSYEQYF. In DNA form, the CDR3 reads TGTGCCAGCAGGGTCGGACAGGATAGCTCCTACGAGCAGTACTTC.

This chain links TRBV5-1 with TRBJ2-3; 7 bases match TRBD2. The CDR3 consists of 16 residues. In germline, CDR1 is SGHRS, CDR2 YFSETQ. The ends lost 0 bases at V and 6 bases at J; junction bases unmatched: 10. CDR3 sequence reads: CASSLATAGRGDTQYF. CDR3 DNA: TGCGCCAGCAGCTTGGCCACAGCAGGGCGGGGGGATACGCAGTATTTT.

About this clone: Other DNA sequences within the sample encode an identical CDR3. The chain links TRBV6-5 to TRBJ1-5; the D gene is possibly TRBD1 (6 bases). The CDR3 spans 15 residues. The V and J ends lost 2 bases and 0 bases respectively, with 8 bases between them. CDR1 and CDR2 (germline): MNHEY, SVGAGI. The CDR3 DNA reads as TGTGCCAGCAGTTACACCAGGGGTAGCAATCAGCCCCAGCATTTT. Its protein product is CASSYTRGSNQPQHF.

At least ten counts were recorded for this clone. The chain links TRBV19 to TRBJ2-1; 11 nucleotides line up with TRBD2. V was clipped by 5 bases and J by 6 bases; unmatched bases: 6. From germline, CDR1 is LNHDA and CDR2 SQIVND (reference sequence). The CDR3 has 15 residues. CDR3 bases: TGTGCCAGTAGTCCAACTAGCGGGGGCCTCAATGAGCAGTTCTTC. Encoded protein: CASSPTSGGLNEQFF.

The chain uses TRBV2 and TRBJ2-5; 7 positions match TRBD2. The germline V gene has CDR1 SNHLY and CDR2 FYNNEI. This CDR3 has 15 amino acids. V gave up 0 bases and J gave up 7 bases; unmatched junction bases: 8. CDR3 sequence reads: CASSEARSGVGTQYF. The CDR3 DNA sequence: TGTGCCAGCAGTGAAGCGCGGAGCGGGGTAGGGACCCAGTACTTC.

In DNA, the CDR3 is TGTGCCAGTACGAGGACAGGGGGATCTTGGGACACTGAAGCTTTCTTT. Amino acids: CASTRTGGSWDTEAFF. This chain uses TRBV19 with TRBJ1-1; the match to TRBD1 covers 10 bases. Germline V gene lookup returns CDR1 LNHDA and CDR2 SQIVND (reference sequence). The CDR3 consists of 16 residues. The V and J ends lost 7 bases and 3 bases, in that order; junction bases with no gene match: 11.

This sequence joins TRBV19 and TRBJ2-3; D might be TRBD2 (7 bases). Germline V lookup: CDR1 LNHDA, CDR2 SQIVND (reference sequence). The CDR3 is 17 amino acids. Trimming stripped 6 bases from V and 0 bases from J, with 19 bases between. The CDR3 DNA reads TGTGCCAGTAGAGACGGGGGGCGCAGAACTAGCACAGATACGCAGTATTTT. It yields the protein CASRDGGRRTSTDTQYF.

This chain joins TRBV6-5 and TRBJ2-2; tentatively, D is TRBD2 (6 bases). The CDR3 has 16 residues. Germline V CDR1 and CDR2: MNHEY, SVGAGI. Trimming removed 2 bases at V and 1 base at J, with 11 bases between. For the CDR3, the DNA is TGTGCCAGCAGTTACGTGGGGACTCTGAACACCGGGGAGCTGTTTTTT. Its protein is CASSYVGTLNTGELFF.